The next 26 T cell receptor beta chains were all read from a single sample in a study of blood T cell repertoires in COVID-19. Assay: immunoSEQ multiplex PCR; the TCRdb copy retains only in-frame clones and omits some. The table includes approximately 100,000 clones, less than 85% detected once. Sequencing was performed on peripheral blood. The receptors come from a man aged 65 to 79 with active or convalescent COVID-19.

This clone was counted a few times. The rearrangement uses TRBV7-9 and TRBJ1-2; 9 nucleotides line up with TRBD1. Germline V gives CDR1 SEHNR, CDR2 FQNEAQ (reference sequence). CDR3 length equals 15 residues. After removal of 4 bases from V and 4 bases from J, the junction contained 7 bases not matched to a gene. CDR3 amino acids: CASSSYRGPLYGYTF. In DNA form, the CDR3 reads TGTGCCAGCAGCTCTTACAGGGGGCCCCTCTATGGCTACACCTTC.

The chain links TRBV4-3 to TRBJ1-2, with 7 positions matching TRBD1. This CDR3 region has 12 residues. V lost 4 bases to trimming and J lost 14 bases; unmatched junction nucleotides: 10. In germline, CDR1 is LGHNA, CDR2 YSLEER. CDR3 nucleotide sequence: TGCGCCAGCAGCCGCGCAGGGGGAGTGCGGACCTTC. It is translated as CASSRAGGVRTF.

This sequence joins TRBV19 and TRBJ2-3; 9 nucleotides align to TRBD2. The germline V gene has CDR1 LNHDA and CDR2 SQIVND (reference sequence). V lost 1 base to trimming and J lost 2 bases; unmatched junction nucleotides: 4. There are 16 residues in the CDR3. The CDR3 loop is CASSIAAGGATDTQYF. In DNA form, the CDR3 reads TGTGCCAGTAGTATAGCGGCGGGGGGGGCCACAGATACGCAGTATTTT.

The J gene is TRBJ1-2, the V gene TRBV5-6, with a weak D call TRBD1 (6 bases). The length of the CDR3 is 14 residues. CDR1 is SGHDT, CDR2 YYEEEE, per germline. The V gene lost 1 base and the J gene lost 2 bases, with 9 bases spanning the gap. As DNA, the CDR3 is TGTGCCAGCAGCTTGACAGGGCGGAACTATGGCTACACCTTC. This encodes CASSLTGRNYGYTF. Variable domain in full (rest from reference TRBV5-6 and TRBJ1-2): DAGVTQSPTHLIKTRGQQVTLRCSPKSGHDTVSWYQQALGQGPQFIFQYYEEEERQRGNFPDRFSGHQFPNYSSELNVNALLLGDSALYLCASSLTGRNYGYTFGSGTRLTVV.

The rearrangement links TRBV18 to TRBJ1-6, with 10 bases fitting TRBD1. CDR1 is KGHSH, CDR2 LQKENI, per germline. V shed 3 bases and J 9 bases; nucleotides not matched to a gene: 5. CDR3 length: 15 residues. The CDR3 here is CASSPGQGLGSPLHF. CDR3 DNA sequence: TGTGCCAGCTCACCGGGACAGGGGCTAGGTTCACCCCTCCACTTT.

This sequence joins TRBV27 and TRBJ2-2, with 8 bases that match TRBD1. Germline V CDR1 and CDR2: MNHEY, SMNVEV (reference sequence). This CDR3 comprises 15 residues. With V trimmed by 7 bases and J by 7 bases, 11 bases remained unmatched. The CDR3 loop is CASTVWGQAGGELFF. The CDR3 region has the DNA TGTGCCAGCACCGTGTGGGGACAGGCCGGCGGGGAGCTGTTTTTT.

This clone appeared a single time. The sample has other DNA sequences that encode this CDR3 too. The chain joins TRBV19 to TRBJ2-7; D ambiguous. This CDR3 comprises 13 residues. Trimming took 3 bases from V and 3 from J, leaving 9 bases between them. CDR1 is LNHDA and CDR2 is SQIVND in the germline V gene (reference sequence). CDR3 sequence reads: CASSIVGGYEQYF. CDR3 nucleotide sequence: TGTGCCAGTAGTATTGTCGGTGGCTACGAGCAGTACTTC.

In its sample, this clone was seen once. The chain uses TRBV3-1 (or the pseudogene TRBV3-2) and TRBJ1-3; D uncertain. Trimming removed 4 bases from V and 4 bases from J, with 5 bases in between. This CDR3 is built from 12 residues. Germline V gives CDR1 LGHDT, CDR2 YNNKEL (reference sequence). As DNA, the CDR3 is TGTGCCAGCAGCCCCTCGGGAAACACCATATATTTT. Translating it yields CASSPSGNTIYF.

This clone was seen only a few times. The V call is TRBV4-1, the J call TRBJ2-7; D ambiguous. The CDR3 runs 14 residues. V lost 3 bases and J 2 bases, leaving 11 bases between the germline ends. Germline CDR1 MGHRA, CDR2 YSYEKL. CDR3 sequence (DNA): TGCGCCAGCAGCCAGTCACAACCCCCCTACGAGCAGTACTTC. It yields the protein CASSQSQPPYEQYF.

The chain couples TRBV5-1 to TRBJ2-1, with 7 bases that match TRBD1. The CDR3 totals 17 residues. Per the germline V gene, CDR1 is SGHRS and CDR2 is YFSETQ. With 0 bases clipped from V and 1 base from J, the junction kept 7 bases outside the gene matches. CDR3 DNA sequence: TGCGCCAGCAGCTTGGCGCACAGGGGAGCATCCTACAATGAGCAGTTCTTC. Translation: CASSLAHRGASYNEQFF.

The J gene is TRBJ2-7, the V gene TRBV30; D is perhaps TRBD1 (5 bases). The length of the CDR3 is 11 residues. Germline CDR1 is GTSNPN and CDR2 is SVGIG (reference sequence). Deletions cut 5 bases from V and 3 bases from J, with 8 bases between. CDR3 sequence: CAWDRNYEQYF. For the CDR3, the DNA is TGTGCCTGGGACAGAAACTACGAGCAGTACTTC. The full variable domain, in which reference TRBV30 and TRBJ2-7 provide the parts outside the CDR3, is SQTIHQWPATLVQPVGSPLSLECTVEGTSNPNLYWYRQAAGRGLQLLFYSVGIGQISSEVPQNLSASRPQDRQFILSSKKLLLSDSGFYLCAWDRNYEQYFGPGTRLTVT.

CDR3 DNA sequence: TGTGCCAGCAGCGTAGTCCCGGGTAGGGGACAGTACTTC. It translates to CASSVVPGRGQYF. The J gene is TRBJ2-4, the V gene TRBV9, with D perhaps TRBD1 (5 bases). V was cut by 0 bases and J by 13 bases, with 14 bases left in between. This CDR3 contains 13 residues. Looked up from germline, CDR1 is SGDLS and CDR2 is YYNGEE.

This chain links TRBV15 with TRBJ2-7; 8 nucleotides agree with TRBD1. The trim removed 2 bases at V and 6 bases at J, leaving 9 bases unmatched. This CDR3 comprises 15 residues. Germline CDR1 and CDR2: LNHNV and YYDKDF (reference sequence). The CDR3 coding sequence is TGTGCCACCAGCAGATCCCCGGACAGGGTGGGCGAGCAGTACTTC. Its protein product is CATSRSPDRVGEQYF.

The genes are TRBV4-1 and TRBJ2-5; D is unclear. Trimming took 1 base from V and 7 from J, leaving 13 bases between them. The CDR3 spans 14 residues. CDR1 and CDR2 from the germline V gene are MGHRA and YSYEKL. CDR3 in DNA: TGCGCCAGCAGCCAAGCCCCACCTACTTCGACCCAGTACTTC. It encodes CASSQAPPTSTQYF.

This clone has more than one count but fewer than ten. The V and J genes are TRBV6-5 and TRBJ1-2, with a tentative D call TRBD1 (6 bases). The CDR3 sequence is 12 residues long. Germline V gene sequence: CDR1 MNHEY, CDR2 SVGAGI. Trimming removed 0 bases at V and 9 bases at J, with 8 bases between. CDR3 bases: TGTGCCAGCAGTTACTCGGGGGCGCGCTACACCTTC. It encodes CASSYSGARYTF.

J is TRBJ1-2 and V is TRBV3-1 (or the pseudogene TRBV3-2), with D unresolved. V was cut by 4 bases and J by 4 bases, with 10 bases left in between. Germline CDR1 LGHDT, CDR2 YNNKEL (reference sequence). This CDR3 region has 13 residues. CDR3 DNA sequence: TGTGCCAGCAGCCCGTCTGCCAGCTATGGCTACACCTTC. This encodes CASSPSASYGYTF.

The chain recombines TRBV11-3 with TRBJ2-3; the match to TRBD1 covers 8 bases. The V gene end was trimmed by 5 bases and the J gene end by 6 bases; junction bases not matched to a gene: 10. Germline lookup yields CDR1 SGHNT and CDR2 YENEEA. The CDR3 has 15 residues. Here the CDR3 DNA reads TGTGCCAGCAGCCCGGGACAGGCTTTAGGGGATACGCAGTATTTT. This gives the protein CASSPGQALGDTQYF.

This chain uses TRBV19 with TRBJ2-6; maybe TRBD2 (6 bases). Germline V gene lookup returns CDR1 LNHDA and CDR2 SQIVND (reference sequence). Trimming took off 8 bases at V and 1 base at J, with 6 bases between the two ends. CDR3 length: 13 residues. The chain's CDR3 is CASRGSGANVLTF. The DNA of the CDR3 is TGTGCCAGTCGGGGGTCTGGGGCCAACGTCCTGACTTTC.

This chain connects TRBV24-1 to TRBJ1-6, with a possible D match to TRBD1 (6 bases). Germline values: CDR1 KGHDR, CDR2 SFDVKD. This CDR3 spans 12 amino acids. Trimming took off 9 bases at V and 8 bases at J, with 10 bases between the two ends. This chain's CDR3 is CATSRTDSPLHF. CDR3 nucleotide sequence: TGTGCCACCTCCCGGACAGATTCACCCCTCCACTTT.

The gene calls are TRBV9 and TRBJ2-2; 12 bases match TRBD2. V lost 2 bases to trimming and J lost 4 bases; unmatched junction nucleotides: 6. Germline CDR1 is SGDLS and CDR2 is YYNGEE. The CDR3 runs to 17 residues. CDR3 sequence (DNA): TGTGCCAGCAGCGTGAGCACTAGCGGGGGGACCACCGGGGAGCTGTTTTTT. As protein: CASSVSTSGGTTGELFF.

This sequence joins TRBV19 and TRBJ1-1; 7 nucleotides match TRBD1. The CDR3 length is 15 residues. Germline CDR1 LNHDA, CDR2 SQIVND (reference sequence). J was trimmed by 0 bases and V by 7 bases; bases with no gene match: 8. CDR3 residues: CASNGRGQMNTEAFF. CDR3 nucleotides: TGTGCCAGTAATGGAAGGGGGCAGATGAACACTGAAGCTTTCTTT.

J is TRBJ1-5 and V is TRBV6-2 or TRBV6-3, with 7 bases fitting TRBD1. Per the germline V gene, CDR1 is MNHEY and CDR2 is SVGEGT. Unmatched junction bases numbered 4, after V lost 6 bases and J lost 2 bases. The CDR3 extends over 14 amino acids. The CDR3 is CASSDRVGNQPQHF. The CDR3 nucleotides read TGTGCCAGCAGCGACAGGGTAGGCAATCAGCCCCAGCATTTT.

The V and J genes are TRBV6-5 and TRBJ1-2; possible D gene TRBD1, 6 bases. Trimming shortened V by 4 bases and J by 6 bases, and 18 bases separated the two germline ends. Germline V gene data show CDR1 as MNHEY and CDR2 as SVGAGI. The CDR3 covers 15 residues. For the CDR3, the DNA is TGTGCCAGCAGTTCAGGTGGCAGGGGAATCCATGGCTACACCTTC. Protein sequence: CASSSGGRGIHGYTF.

V and J are TRBV5-1 and TRBJ1-4; D perhaps matches TRBD1 (6 bases). V was shortened by 4 bases and J by 1 base, with 20 bases between the two germline ends. The CDR3 runs to 18 residues. Germline V gives CDR1 SGHRS, CDR2 YFSETQ. CDR3 nucleotides: TGCGCCAGCAGCGCAGGGGCTGGATCTTATGGAACTAATGAAAAACTGTTTTTT. Its translation: CASSAGAGSYGTNEKLFF.

This chain connects TRBV6-5 to TRBJ2-2; TRBD1 agrees at 8 bases. This CDR3 is 15 amino acids long. With V trimmed by 6 bases and J by 4 bases, 7 bases remained unmatched. Germline CDR1 and CDR2: MNHEY and SVGAGI. CDR3 region: CASSPRGLGTGELFF. The CDR3 region has the DNA TGTGCCAGCAGCCCCAGGGGGCTGGGCACCGGGGAGCTGTTTTTT.

This clone was counted only a few times. The CDR3 sequence is CASSYELRGTEAFF. The DNA for the CDR3 is TGTGCCAGCAGTTACGAATTGAGAGGAACTGAAGCTTTCTTT. The chain uses TRBV6-5 and TRBJ1-1; D remains ambiguous. The V gene lost 2 bases and the J gene lost 5 bases, with 12 bases spanning the gap. This CDR3 spans 14 amino acids. From germline, CDR1 is MNHEY and CDR2 SVGAGI.